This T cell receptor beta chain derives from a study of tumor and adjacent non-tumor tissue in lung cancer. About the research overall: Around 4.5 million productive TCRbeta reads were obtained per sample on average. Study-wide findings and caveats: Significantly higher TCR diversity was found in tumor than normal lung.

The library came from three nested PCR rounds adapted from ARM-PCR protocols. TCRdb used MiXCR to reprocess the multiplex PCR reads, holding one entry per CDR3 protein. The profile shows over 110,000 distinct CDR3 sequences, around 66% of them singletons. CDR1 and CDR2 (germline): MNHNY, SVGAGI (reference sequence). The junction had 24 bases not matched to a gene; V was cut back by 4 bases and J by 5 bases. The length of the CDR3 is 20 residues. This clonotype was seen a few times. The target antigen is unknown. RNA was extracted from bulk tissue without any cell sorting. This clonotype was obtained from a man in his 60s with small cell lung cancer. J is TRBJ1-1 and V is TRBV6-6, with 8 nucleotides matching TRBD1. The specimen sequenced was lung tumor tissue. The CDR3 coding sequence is TGTGCCAGCAGTTCAGGACAGCACCGCGGACAGGGATGGAGCGGGACTGAAGCTTTCTTT. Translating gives CASSSGQHRGQGWSGTEAFF.